These T cell receptor beta chains were read from a single sample in a study of shared clonotypes between healthy human individuals. Measured with immunoSEQ multiplex PCR; TCRdb has only the in-frame clones, and not every one. This sample has 1 million to 1.2 million clones, with 70% to 85% found just once. The sequenced sample was memory CD4+ T cells from PBMCs. These receptors were taken from a man between 18 and 29 years old in good health. Some clones in this sample may be carry-over from other donors' samples. The CDR3 runs from the conserved cysteine through the conserved F or W. Each record gives: D gene, V gene, J gene, clone size, CDR3 protein, CDR3 DNA. D genes are given only for firm matches. Size tells how often a clone was seen (once, few, many) or the class of an expanded clone, and some rows leave it out.

d_gene: TRBD2; v_gene: TRBV10-3; j_gene: TRBJ2-7; abundance: NA; CDR3aa: CAISESSGNPSLYEQYF; CDR3nt: TGTGCCATCAGTGAGTCGAGCGGGAACCCCTCCCTCTACGAGCAGTACTTC
d_gene: NA; v_gene: TRBV10-2; j_gene: TRBJ2-7; abundance: NA; CDR3aa: CASSESSPRRRPTYEQYF; CDR3nt: TGCGCCAGCAGTGAGTCGAGTCCGAGACGGAGACCTACCTACGAGCAGTACTTC
d_gene: NA; v_gene: TRBV19; j_gene: TRBJ2-7; abundance: NA; CDR3aa: CASSIGSRALGEQYF; CDR3nt: TGTGCCAGTAGTATTGGGAGCAGGGCCTTAGGCGAGCAGTACTTC
d_gene: NA; v_gene: TRBV18; j_gene: TRBJ2-5; abundance: NA; CDR3aa: CASSPLWAENQETQYF; CDR3nt: TGTGCCAGCTCACCACTCTGGGCAGAGAACCAAGAGACCCAGTACTTC
d_gene: TRBD1; v_gene: TRBV5-1; j_gene: TRBJ1-4; abundance: NA; CDR3aa: CASRAQGGEKLFF; CDR3nt: TGCGCCAGCAGAGCACAGGGGGGCGAAAAACTGTTTTTT
d_gene: TRBD2; v_gene: TRBV5-1; j_gene: TRBJ2-5; abundance: NA; CDR3aa: CASSLYAGTSQETQYF; CDR3nt: TGCGCCAGCAGCTTGTATGCCGGGACTAGCCAAGAGACCCAGTACTTC
d_gene: TRBD1; v_gene: TRBV25-1; j_gene: TRBJ2-1; abundance: NA; CDR3aa: CASSGLGTGPGQEQFF; CDR3nt: TGTGCCAGCAGTGGTCTCGGGACAGGGCCAGGCCAGGAGCAGTTCTTC
d_gene: NA; v_gene: TRBV28; j_gene: TRBJ2-1; abundance: NA; CDR3aa: CASTTVTSLEQFF; CDR3nt: TGTGCCAGCACTACAGTGACTAGTTTAGAGCAGTTCTTC
d_gene: TRBD1; v_gene: TRBV7-8; j_gene: TRBJ1-2; abundance: NA; CDR3aa: CASSLTGTGEYGYTF; CDR3nt: TGTGCCAGCAGCCTCACCGGGACAGGGGAATATGGCTACACCTTC
d_gene: TRBD1; v_gene: TRBV19; j_gene: TRBJ1-5; abundance: NA; CDR3aa: CASLGQGSNQPQHF; CDR3nt: TGTGCCAGCTTAGGACAGGGCAGCAATCAGCCCCAGCATTTT
d_gene: NA; v_gene: TRBV5-1; j_gene: TRBJ2-7; abundance: NA; CDR3aa: CASSLAPPTYEQYF; CDR3nt: TGCGCCAGCAGCCTGGCGCCGCCGACCTACGAGCAGTACTTC
d_gene: NA; v_gene: TRBV28; j_gene: TRBJ1-4; abundance: NA; CDR3aa: CASSLPRTTTNEKLFF; CDR3nt: TGTGCCAGCAGTTTACCACGGACAACAACTAATGAAAAACTGTTTTTT
d_gene: TRBD2; v_gene: TRBV4-1; j_gene: TRBJ2-2; abundance: NA; CDR3aa: CASSQEPSGGPNTGELFF; CDR3nt: TGCGCCAGCAGCCAAGAGCCTAGCGGGGGGCCGAACACCGGGGAGCTGTTTTTT
d_gene: NA; v_gene: TRBV5-1; j_gene: TRBJ1-2; abundance: NA; CDR3aa: CASSSDDRPYNYGYTF; CDR3nt: TGCGCCAGCAGCTCCGACGACAGACCCTATAACTATGGCTACACCTTC
d_gene: TRBD1; v_gene: TRBV30; j_gene: TRBJ2-2; abundance: few; CDR3aa: CAWSRGQAGTGELFF; CDR3nt: TGTGCCTGGAGTAGGGGACAGGCGGGCACCGGGGAGCTGTTTTTT
d_gene: NA; v_gene: TRBV7-2; j_gene: TRBJ2-5; abundance: NA; CDR3aa: CASSLDRAETQYF; CDR3nt: TGTGCCAGCAGCTTAGACAGGGCTGAGACCCAGTACTTC
d_gene: NA; v_gene: TRBV5-4; j_gene: TRBJ2-1; abundance: NA; CDR3aa: CASSFWNNEQFF; CDR3nt: TGTGCCAGCAGCTTCTGGAACAATGAGCAGTTCTTC
d_gene: NA; v_gene: TRBV2; j_gene: TRBJ2-4; abundance: NA; CDR3aa: CASSEDLSDIQYF; CDR3nt: TGTGCCAGCAGTGAAGACCTGTCTGACATTCAGTACTTC
d_gene: NA; v_gene: TRBV11-2; j_gene: TRBJ1-1; abundance: few; CDR3aa: CASSLGVLNTEAFF; CDR3nt: TGTGCCAGCAGCTTAGGAGTACTTAACACTGAAGCTTTCTTT